This T cell receptor (beta chain) stems from a study of blood T cell repertoires in COVID-19. Overall study context: Collection of acute and convalescent COVID-19 samples took place in the United States, Italy and Spain. The analysed material was cDNA or gDNA that came from T cells, B-cell-depleted T cells, or PBMCs.

This CDR3 spans 15 amino acids. The germline gives CDR1 MNHEY, CDR2 SMNVEV (reference sequence). With 6 bases clipped from V and 4 bases from J, the junction kept 9 bases outside the gene matches. Per the study methods: Estimated nucleated cell counts came from reference gene primer amplification. Some clones are missing from TCRdb's copy, which holds only in-frame ones; the method was immunoSEQ multiplex PCR. V and J calls and clone size are copied from that table; D and trimming were computed from the DNA. Of around 200,000 clones listed, roughly 89% are singletons. The specimen was peripheral blood. The J gene is TRBJ2-3, the V gene TRBV27; 8 bases match TRBD1. This sequence was found in a man aged 18 to 30 with active or convalescent COVID-19. The CDR3 DNA is TGTGCCAGCAGCCGACAGGGGAACGGTGCAGATACGCAGTATTTT. It is translated as CASSRQGNGADTQYF.